The 20 T cell receptor beta chains below were found in one sample sequenced in a study of blood T cells in healthy people across ages. Primed by a sample-barcoded 5' primer and a J-beta primer mix, a second PCR proceeded for 7 to 11 cycles. TCRdb analysed the 5' RACE reads with MiXCR anew, one entry per CDR3 protein. The profile shows hundreds of thousands of distinct CDR3 sequences, 45% to 70% of them singletons. Sequenced material: blood. Receptor source: a man aged 40-49 years in good health.

This clonotype appeared once. Here the CDR3 reads CASSLDSRLDTIYF. In DNA, the CDR3 is TGTGCCAGCAGCCTGGACAGCCGCCTGGACACCATATATTTT. The rearrangement uses TRBV6-1 and TRBJ1-3; perhaps TRBD1 as D (6 bases). The V gene lost 6 bases and the J gene lost 8 bases, with 17 bases spanning the gap. Germline CDR1 reads MNHNS; CDR2 reads SASEGT. CDR3 length equals 14 residues.

This rearrangement joins TRBV7-2 to TRBJ2-7, with D possibly being TRBD1 (5 bases). V lost 1 base, J lost 7 bases, and 14 bases lay in between. The CDR3 has 14 residues. The germline V gene encodes CDR1 SGHTA and CDR2 FQGNSA. CDR3 sequence: CASSLGGAVYEQYF. The CDR3 bases are TGTGCCAGCAGCTTAGGGGGCGCGGTCTATGAGCAGTACTTC.

The rearrangement joins TRBV12-3 or TRBV12-4 to TRBJ1-1; D might be TRBD1 (5 bases). The CDR3 contains 16 residues. The V end lost 6 bases, the J end lost 4 bases, and 21 bases lay between the germline ends. The CDR3 DNA follows: TGTGCCAGCAGCCAACAGGTCCCCCGGGGGAGCACTGAAGCTTTCTTT. Amino acids: CASSQQVPRGSTEAFF.

This clonotype came up once. This sequence joins TRBV9 and TRBJ2-5; D might be TRBD1 or TRBD2, each matching 5 bases. With 0 bases removed from V and 0 bases from J, the gap between germline ends came to 9 bases. The CDR3 is 15 residues long. Germline CDR1 and CDR2: SGDLS and YYNGEE. The CDR3 nucleotides read TGTGCCAGCAGCGTAGCTGGGGGATACCAAGAGACCCAGTACTTC. It is translated as CASSVAGGYQETQYF.

The chain links TRBV6-2 or TRBV6-3 to TRBJ1-5; tentatively, D is TRBD1 (6 bases). Germline values: CDR1 MNHEY, CDR2 SVGEGT. This CDR3 has 15 residues. The V gene lost 0 bases and the J gene lost 8 bases, with 14 bases spanning the gap. CDR3 nucleotides: TGTGCCAGCAGTTACTCTCGACAGGATCGAGAGCCCCAGCATTTT. Its protein is CASSYSRQDREPQHF.

This chain uses TRBV29-1 with TRBJ2-5; possible D gene TRBD1, 6 bases. Trimming cost V 1 base and J 3 bases, with 12 bases left between them. The germline V gene has CDR1 SQVTM and CDR2 ANQGSEA. The CDR3 is 14 amino acids. The CDR3 sequence: CSVEGGLGKETQYF. The CDR3 nucleotides are TGCAGCGTTGAAGGGGGGCTAGGGAAAGAGACCCAGTACTTC.

This clonotype showed up just once. The chain carries TRBV6-6 and TRBJ2-7, with D tentatively TRBD2 (5 bases). This CDR3 comprises 14 residues. From germline, CDR1 is MNHNY and CDR2 SVGAGI (reference sequence). Trimming took 5 bases from V and 7 from J, leaving 18 bases between them. This CDR3 reads CASSRSGKIDEQYF. The CDR3, as DNA: TGTGCCAGCAGTCGATCCGGGAAGATCGATGAGCAGTACTTC.

The chain uses TRBV11-2 and TRBJ2-5; possible D gene TRBD2, 5 bases. This CDR3 comprises 14 residues. The V and J ends lost 4 bases and 4 bases respectively, with 13 bases between them. Germline V gives CDR1 SGHAT, CDR2 FQNNGV. This CDR3 reads CASSSRVARETQYF. Here the CDR3 DNA reads TGTGCCAGCAGCTCCAGAGTAGCGCGAGAGACCCAGTACTTC.

The chain combines TRBV28 with TRBJ2-1; D remains unclear. This CDR3 region has 12 residues. Germline V lookup: CDR1 MDHEN, CDR2 SYDVKM. V lost 3 bases to trimming and J lost 8 bases, with 8 bases between them. CDR3 region: CASSLLVYEQFF. The CDR3 coding sequence is TGTGCCAGCAGTTTGCTGGTCTATGAGCAGTTCTTC. The entire variable domain, with the rest obtained from reference TRBV28 and TRBJ2-1, is as follows: DVKVTQSSRYLVKRTGEKVFLECVQDMDHENMFWYRQDPGLGLRLIYFSYDVKMKEKGDIPEGYSVSREKKERFSLILESASTNQTSMYLCASSLLVYEQFFGPGTRLTVL.

This rearrangement joins TRBV29-1 to TRBJ2-7; 8 nucleotides match TRBD1. The germline V gene has CDR1 SQVTM and CDR2 ANQGSEA. The CDR3 consists of 11 residues. Unmatched junction bases numbered 0, after V lost 7 bases and J lost 1 base. CDR3 in amino acids: CSGTGSYEQYF. For the CDR3, the DNA is TGCAGCGGGACAGGGTCCTACGAGCAGTACTTC.

There are a few counts of this clonotype. V gene TRBV4-1 combines with J gene TRBJ1-6, with D tentatively TRBD1 (6 bases). CDR1 is MGHRA, CDR2 YSYEKL, per germline. The CDR3 runs 15 residues. Trimming removed 3 bases from V and 7 bases from J, with 13 bases in between. CDR3: CASSHPQGPNSPLHF. CDR3 nucleotide sequence: TGCGCCAGCAGCCACCCACAGGGCCCAAATTCACCCCTCCACTTT.

The chain carries TRBV4-1 and TRBJ2-4; D unresolved. The better agreement between TRBJ2-7 and the DNA end casts doubt on the J call. The germline V gene encodes CDR1 MGHRA and CDR2 YSYEKL. CDR3 size: 12 residues. The CDR3 DNA reads as TGCGCCAGCAGCCGGCCTAATGACGAGCAGTACTTC. Translated, it gives CASSRPNDEQYF.

The chain uses TRBV4-3 and TRBJ1-2; D gene unclear. V lost 0 bases to trimming and J lost 4 bases, with 15 bases between them. Germline V CDR1 and CDR2: LGHNA, YSLEER. The CDR3 sequence is 16 residues long. Here the CDR3 DNA reads TGCGCCAGCAGCCAAGATATTGGGGAAGGGAGCTATGGCTACACCTTC. It encodes CASSQDIGEGSYGYTF.

This clonotype was counted a single time. The gene calls are TRBV5-8 and TRBJ2-5, with D possibly matching TRBD1 (5 bases). Trimming took 6 bases from V and 11 from J, leaving 20 bases between them. Germline CDR1 reads SGHTS; CDR2 reads YDEGEE. The CDR3 contains 13 residues. DNA for the CDR3: TGTGCCAGCACTAACACTGGGGCGCGGCTGCAGTACTTC. This translates into CASTNTGARLQYF.

There are a few counts of this clonotype. The chain recombines TRBV12-3 or TRBV12-4 with TRBJ2-2; 8 bases fit TRBD1. V dropped 3 bases and J dropped 3; count of bases not matched to a gene: 3. CDR3 length equals 15 residues. The CDR3 reads CASSFRGRDTGELFF. In DNA, the CDR3 is TGTGCCAGCAGTTTCAGGGGGCGAGACACCGGGGAGCTGTTTTTT.

This clonotype was seen more than once but under ten times. The V gene is TRBV9, the J gene TRBJ2-5, with D maybe TRBD1 (6 bases). The CDR3 consists of 15 residues. Germline V CDR1 and CDR2: SGDLS, YYNGEE. The V end was cut by 0 bases, the J end by 2 bases, with 11 bases between. DNA of the CDR3: TGTGCCAGCAGCGTAGCTGTGGGGGCTCAAGAGACCCAGTACTTC. Residues: CASSVAVGAQETQYF.

This chain links TRBV6-2 or TRBV6-3 with TRBJ2-4; TRBD2 matches at 10 bases. The CDR3 is made up of 14 amino acids. CDR1 and CDR2 from the germline V gene are MNHEY and SVGEGT. V gave up 2 bases and J gave up 13 bases; unmatched junction bases: 8. As DNA, the CDR3 is TGTGCCAGCAGTTACCTCCTAGCGGGAGTTGAGCAGTACTTC. Its translation: CASSYLLAGVEQYF.

This clonotype was seen only a few times. V gene TRBV10-3 combines with J gene TRBJ2-7; no clear D. The CDR3 runs to 15 residues. Germline-derived CDR1 and CDR2 are ENHRY and SYGVKD. Trimming stripped 0 bases from V and 7 bases from J, with 16 bases between. The CDR3 nucleotides read TGTGCCATCAGTGAGTCCACTCTCCCCTCCCGGGAGCAGTACTTC. Residues: CAISESTLPSREQYF.

V and J are TRBV5-1 and TRBJ2-3; 10 positions match TRBD1. This CDR3 contains 13 residues. CDR1 and CDR2 from the germline V gene are SGHRS and YFSETQ. With V trimmed by 9 bases and J by 6 bases, 7 bases remained unmatched. The CDR3 DNA is TGCGCCACGCGACAGGGGGCCGGGGATACGCAGTATTTT. Translating gives CATRQGAGDTQYF.

The chain recombines TRBV7-2 with TRBJ2-4; TRBD2 matches 11 bases. CDR1 is SGHTA and CDR2 is FQGNSA in the germline V gene. This CDR3 contains 17 residues. Trimming at V came to 5 bases and at J to 7 bases, leaving 13 bases not matched to a gene. In DNA form, the CDR3 reads TGTGCCAGCAGCCTGAGTACGCTAGCGGGAGGATTGAACATTCAGTACTTC. Residues: CASSLSTLAGGLNIQYF.